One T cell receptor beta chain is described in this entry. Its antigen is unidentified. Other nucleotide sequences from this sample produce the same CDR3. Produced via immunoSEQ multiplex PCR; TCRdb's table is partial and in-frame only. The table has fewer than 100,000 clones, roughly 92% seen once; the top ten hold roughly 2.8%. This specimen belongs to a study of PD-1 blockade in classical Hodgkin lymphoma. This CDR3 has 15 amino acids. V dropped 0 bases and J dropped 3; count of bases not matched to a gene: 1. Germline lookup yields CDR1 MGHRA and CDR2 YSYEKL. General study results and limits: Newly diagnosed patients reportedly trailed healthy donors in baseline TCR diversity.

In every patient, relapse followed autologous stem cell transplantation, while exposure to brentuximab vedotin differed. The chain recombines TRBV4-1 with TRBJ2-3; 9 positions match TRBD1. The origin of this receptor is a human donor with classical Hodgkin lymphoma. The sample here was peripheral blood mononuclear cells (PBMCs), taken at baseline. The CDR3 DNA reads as TGCGCCAGCAGCCAAGAACAGGGGGCAACAGATACGCAGTATTTT. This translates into CASSQEQGATDTQYF.